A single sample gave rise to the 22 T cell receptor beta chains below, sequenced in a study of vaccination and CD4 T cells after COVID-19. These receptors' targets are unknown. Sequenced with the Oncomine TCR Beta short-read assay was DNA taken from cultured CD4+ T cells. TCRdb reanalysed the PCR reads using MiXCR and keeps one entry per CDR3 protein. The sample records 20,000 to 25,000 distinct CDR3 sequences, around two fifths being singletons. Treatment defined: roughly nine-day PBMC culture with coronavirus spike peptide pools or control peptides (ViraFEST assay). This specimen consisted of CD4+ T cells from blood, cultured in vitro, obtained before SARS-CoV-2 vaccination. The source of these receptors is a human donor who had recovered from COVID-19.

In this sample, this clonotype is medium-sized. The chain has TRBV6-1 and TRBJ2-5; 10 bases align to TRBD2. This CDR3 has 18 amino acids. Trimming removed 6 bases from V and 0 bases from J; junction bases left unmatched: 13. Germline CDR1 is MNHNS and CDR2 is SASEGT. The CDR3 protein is CASRIKVLAGNHQETQYF. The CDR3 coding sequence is TGTGCCAGCAGGATAAAGGTACTAGCGGGGAACCACCAAGAGACCCAGTACTTC.

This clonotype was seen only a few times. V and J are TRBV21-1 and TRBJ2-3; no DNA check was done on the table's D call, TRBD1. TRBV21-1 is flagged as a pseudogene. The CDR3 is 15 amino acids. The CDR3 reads CASSIGNRVTDTQYF. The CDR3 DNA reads TGTGCCAGCAGCATAGGGAACAGGGTCACAGATACGCAGTATTTT.

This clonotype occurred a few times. As DNA, the CDR3 is TGTGCCAGCAGCTTACCCCGTCGGTTAGCGGGGGGCACAGATACGCAGTATTTT. It translates to CASSLPRRLAGGTDTQYF. The gene calls are TRBV7-9 and TRBJ2-3, with 9 bases fitting TRBD2. This CDR3 region has 18 residues. Germline CDR1 SEHNR, CDR2 FQNEAQ (reference sequence). The ends lost 2 bases at V and 1 base at J; junction bases unmatched: 10.

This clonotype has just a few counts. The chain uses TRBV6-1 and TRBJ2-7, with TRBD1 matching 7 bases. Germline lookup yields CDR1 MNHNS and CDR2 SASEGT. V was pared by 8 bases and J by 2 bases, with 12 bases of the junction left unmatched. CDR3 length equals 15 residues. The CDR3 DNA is TGTGCCAGCTCCTTAACAGGGGATTCCACCTACGAGCAGTACTTC. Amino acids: CASSLTGDSTYEQYF.

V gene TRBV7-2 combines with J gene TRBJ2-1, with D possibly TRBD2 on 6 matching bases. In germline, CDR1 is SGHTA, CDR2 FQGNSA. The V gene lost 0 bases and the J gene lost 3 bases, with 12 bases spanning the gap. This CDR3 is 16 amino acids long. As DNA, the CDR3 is TGTGCCAGCAGCTTAGCGGAGTCCGGGGGCTACAATGAGCAGTTCTTC. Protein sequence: CASSLAESGGYNEQFF.

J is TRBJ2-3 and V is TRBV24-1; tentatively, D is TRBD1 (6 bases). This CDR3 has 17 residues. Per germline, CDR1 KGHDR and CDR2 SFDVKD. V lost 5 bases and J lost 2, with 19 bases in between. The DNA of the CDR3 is TGTGCCACCAGTGCACCAGCTGAACAGGGTATCACAGATACGCAGTATTTT. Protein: CATSAPAEQGITDTQYF.

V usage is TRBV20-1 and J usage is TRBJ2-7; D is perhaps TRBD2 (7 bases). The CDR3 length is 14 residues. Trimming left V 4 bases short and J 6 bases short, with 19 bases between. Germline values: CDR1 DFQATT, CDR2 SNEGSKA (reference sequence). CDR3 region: CSAMRGGNTPEQYF. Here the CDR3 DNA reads TGCAGTGCTATGAGGGGGGGGAACACCCCCGAGCAGTACTTC.

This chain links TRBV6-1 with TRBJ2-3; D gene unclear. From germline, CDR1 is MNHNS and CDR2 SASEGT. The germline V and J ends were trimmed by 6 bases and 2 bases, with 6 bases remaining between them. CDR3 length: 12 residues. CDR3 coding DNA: TGTGCCAGCAGGAAATCCACAGATACGCAGTATTTT. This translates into CASRKSTDTQYF.

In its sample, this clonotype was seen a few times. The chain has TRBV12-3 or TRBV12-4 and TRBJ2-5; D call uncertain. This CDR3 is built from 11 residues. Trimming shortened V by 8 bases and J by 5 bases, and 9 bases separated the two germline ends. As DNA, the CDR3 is TGTGCCAGCCGTACCGAGGAGACCCAGTACTTC. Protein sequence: CASRTEETQYF.

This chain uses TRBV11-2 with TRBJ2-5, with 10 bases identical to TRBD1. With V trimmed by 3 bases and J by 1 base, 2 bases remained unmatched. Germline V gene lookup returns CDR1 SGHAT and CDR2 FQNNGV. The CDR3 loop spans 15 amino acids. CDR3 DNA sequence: TGTGCCAGCAGCTTGGGGGACAGGGGCCAAGAGACCCAGTACTTC. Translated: CASSLGDRGQETQYF.

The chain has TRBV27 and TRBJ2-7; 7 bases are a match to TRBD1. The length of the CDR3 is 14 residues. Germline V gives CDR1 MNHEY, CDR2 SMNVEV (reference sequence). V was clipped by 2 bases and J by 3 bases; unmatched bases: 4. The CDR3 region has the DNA TGTGCCAGCAGTTTACGACAGGGTGGCTACGAGCAGTACTTC. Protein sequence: CASSLRQGGYEQYF.

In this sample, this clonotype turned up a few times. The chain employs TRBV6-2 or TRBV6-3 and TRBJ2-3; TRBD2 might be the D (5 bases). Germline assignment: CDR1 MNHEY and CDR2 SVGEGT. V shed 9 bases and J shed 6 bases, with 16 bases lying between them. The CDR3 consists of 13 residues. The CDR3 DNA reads TGTGCCAGTTCGGACTCACGGAGGGATACGCAGTATTTT. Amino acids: CASSDSRRDTQYF.

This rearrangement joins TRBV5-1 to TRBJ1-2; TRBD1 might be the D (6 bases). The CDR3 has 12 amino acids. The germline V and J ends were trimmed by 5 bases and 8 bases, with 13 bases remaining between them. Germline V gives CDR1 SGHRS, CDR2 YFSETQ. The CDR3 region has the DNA TGCGCCAGCAGACAGGACAGTTTAGGCTACACCTTC. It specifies CASRQDSLGYTF.

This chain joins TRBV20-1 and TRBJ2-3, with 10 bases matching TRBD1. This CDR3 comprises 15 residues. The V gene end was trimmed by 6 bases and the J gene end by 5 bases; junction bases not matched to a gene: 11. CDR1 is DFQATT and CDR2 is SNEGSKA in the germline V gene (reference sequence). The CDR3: CSASGTGDKLDTQYF. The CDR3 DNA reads TGCAGTGCCTCCGGGACAGGGGATAAATTAGATACGCAGTATTTT.

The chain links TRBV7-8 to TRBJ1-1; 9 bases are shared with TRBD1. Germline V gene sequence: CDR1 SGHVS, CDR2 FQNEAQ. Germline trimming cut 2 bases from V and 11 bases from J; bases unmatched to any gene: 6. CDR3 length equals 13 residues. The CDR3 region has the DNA TGTGCCAGCAGCTTAAGACAGGGGGTTGTGGCTTTCTTT. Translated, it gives CASSLRQGVVAFF. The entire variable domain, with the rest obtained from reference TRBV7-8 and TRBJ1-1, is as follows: GAGVSQSPRYKVAKRGQDVALRCDPISGHVSLFWYQQALGQGPEFLTYFQNEAQLDKSGLPSDRFFAERPEGSVSTLKIQRTQQEDSAVYLCASSLRQGVVAFFGQGTRLTVV.

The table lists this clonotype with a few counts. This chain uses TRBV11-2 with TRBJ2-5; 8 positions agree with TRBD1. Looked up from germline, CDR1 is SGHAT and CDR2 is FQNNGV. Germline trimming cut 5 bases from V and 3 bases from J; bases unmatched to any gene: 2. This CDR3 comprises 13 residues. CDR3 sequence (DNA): TGTGCCAGCAGCATGGACAGGGAAGAGACCCAGTACTTC. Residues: CASSMDREETQYF.

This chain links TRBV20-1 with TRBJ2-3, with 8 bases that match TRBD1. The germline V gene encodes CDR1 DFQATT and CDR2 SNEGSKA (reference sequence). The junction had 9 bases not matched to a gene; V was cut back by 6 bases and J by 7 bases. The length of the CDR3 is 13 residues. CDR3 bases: TGCAGTGCCGATCGGACAGGGTATCATACGCAGTATTTT. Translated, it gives CSADRTGYHTQYF.

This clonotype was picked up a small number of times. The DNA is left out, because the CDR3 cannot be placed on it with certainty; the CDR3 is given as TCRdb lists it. CDR3 protein: CASSIVILAQNTEAFF. This chain links TRBV19 with TRBJ1-1. The CDR3 spans 16 amino acids, including both terminal residues. Per germline, CDR1 LNHDA and CDR2 SQIVND (reference sequence).

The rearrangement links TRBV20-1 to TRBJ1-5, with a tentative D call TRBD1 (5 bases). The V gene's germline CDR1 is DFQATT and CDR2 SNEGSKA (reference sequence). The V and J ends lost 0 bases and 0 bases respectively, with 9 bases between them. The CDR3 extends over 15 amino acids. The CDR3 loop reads CSAREGRGSNQPQHF. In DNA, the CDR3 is TGCAGTGCTAGAGAGGGGAGGGGTAGCAATCAGCCCCAGCATTTT.

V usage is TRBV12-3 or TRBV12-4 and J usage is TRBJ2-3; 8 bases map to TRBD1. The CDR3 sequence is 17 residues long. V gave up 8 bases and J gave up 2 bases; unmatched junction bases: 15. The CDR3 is CASRRRQGISDTDTQYF. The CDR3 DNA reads TGTGCCAGCCGCCGCAGACAGGGGATTTCGGACACAGATACGCAGTATTTT.

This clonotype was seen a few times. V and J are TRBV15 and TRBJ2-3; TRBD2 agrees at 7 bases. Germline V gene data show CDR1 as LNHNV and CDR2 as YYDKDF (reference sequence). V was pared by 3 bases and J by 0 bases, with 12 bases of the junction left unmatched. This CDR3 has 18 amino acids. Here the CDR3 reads CATSRGVGPGGSTDTQYF. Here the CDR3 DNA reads TGTGCCACCAGCAGGGGCGTTGGGCCGGGGGGTAGCACAGATACGCAGTATTTT.

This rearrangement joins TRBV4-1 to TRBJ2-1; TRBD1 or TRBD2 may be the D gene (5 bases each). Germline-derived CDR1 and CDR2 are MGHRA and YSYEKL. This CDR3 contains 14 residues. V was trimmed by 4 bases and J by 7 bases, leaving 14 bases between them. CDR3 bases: TGCGCCAGCAGCCCCTCTTGGGGGTCGAATGAGCAGTTCTTC. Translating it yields CASSPSWGSNEQFF.